This T cell receptor beta chain came from a study of cytomegalovirus exposure and HLA in healthy donors. Study-wide background: Around 83% of 350 to 400 genotyped donors fell in the Caucasian-associated ancestry cluster.

Study observations and caveats: Several of the most significant clusters appeared linked to common viral pathogens, based on a later analysis.

Comments on this clone: Its antigen is as yet unknown.

It was with 60 Vbeta and 13 Jbeta primers that the PCR ran. As originally analysed: Approximately 12 million of the roughly 80 million unique TCR beta chains counted in a later analysis were shared. The assay was immunoSEQ multiplex PCR, and TCRdb's table has in-frame clones only and misses some. The DNA was the basis for D and trimming; V, J and clone size are from that table. The top ten clones hold about 6.4% of a sample with about 200,000 clones, roughly 80% of them seen once. Trimming cost V 4 bases and J 4 bases; bases outside gene matches: 8. This CDR3 is built from 16 residues. Looked up from germline, CDR1 is MNHEY and CDR2 is SVGAGI.

This TCR was recovered from a man aged 40-49 years in good health and CMV-seropositive. The sequenced material came from PBMCs. The chain carries TRBV6-5 and TRBJ2-1, with TRBD2 matching over 9 bases. This CDR3 reads CASSSPTTSGYNEQFF. DNA of the CDR3: TGTGCCAGCAGTTCACCGACCACTAGCGGGTACAATGAGCAGTTCTTC.